This TCR beta chain was found in a study of blood T cell repertoires in COVID-19. On the study more broadly: Acute and convalescent COVID-19 samples came from the United States, Italy and Spain. Sample material is recorded as cDNA or gDNA derived from T cells, B-cell-depleted T cells, or PBMCs.

Per the study methods: From reference gene primer amplification, estimates of nucleated cell counts were derived. Libraries were prepared by immunoSEQ multiplex PCR; TCRdb keeps only in-frame clonotypes and omits some of them. V, J and clone size are those of that table, while D and trimming were read from the DNA. The sample contains about 190,000 clones, around four fifths of which appear only once. After removal of 4 bases from V and 0 bases from J, the junction contained 6 bases not matched to a gene. This CDR3 contains 16 residues. CDR1 and CDR2 (germline): MNHNS, SASEGT. This sequence joins TRBV6-1 and TRBJ1-2; TRBD1 matches at 9 bases. This clonotype was obtained from a woman in her 70s with active or convalescent COVID-19. Sequenced material: peripheral blood. CDR3 residues: CASSGYRGLTNYGYTF. Written as DNA, the CDR3 is TGTGCCAGCAGTGGATACAGGGGGCTAACTAACTATGGCTACACCTTC.